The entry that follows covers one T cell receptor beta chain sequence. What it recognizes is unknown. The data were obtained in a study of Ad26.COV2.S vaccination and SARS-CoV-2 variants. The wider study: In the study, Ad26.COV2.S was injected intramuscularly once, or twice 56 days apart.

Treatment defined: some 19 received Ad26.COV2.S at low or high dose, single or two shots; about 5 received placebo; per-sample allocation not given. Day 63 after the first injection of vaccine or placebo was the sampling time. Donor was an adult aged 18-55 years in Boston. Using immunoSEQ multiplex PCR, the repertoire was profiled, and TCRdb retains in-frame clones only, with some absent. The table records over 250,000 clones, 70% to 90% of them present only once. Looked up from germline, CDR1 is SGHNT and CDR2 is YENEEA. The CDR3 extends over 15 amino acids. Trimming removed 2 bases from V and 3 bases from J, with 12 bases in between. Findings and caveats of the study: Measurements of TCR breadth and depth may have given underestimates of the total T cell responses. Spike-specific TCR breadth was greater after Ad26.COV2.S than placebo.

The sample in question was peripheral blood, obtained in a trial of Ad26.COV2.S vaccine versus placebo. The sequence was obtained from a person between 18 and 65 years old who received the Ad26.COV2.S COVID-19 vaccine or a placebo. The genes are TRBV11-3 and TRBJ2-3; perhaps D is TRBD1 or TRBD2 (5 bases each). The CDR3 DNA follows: TGTGCCAGCAGCTTAAATGGGGGAGATACAGATACGCAGTATTTT. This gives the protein CASSLNGGDTDTQYF.